Listed below are T cell receptor beta chains from one sample, sequenced in a study of OX40 agonist ivuxolimab in advanced cancers. Here immunoSEQ multiplex PCR was the method, and the copy in TCRdb shows in-frame clones only, minus some. The table lists about 37,000 clones, approximately 80% of them singletons, with roughly 19% in the top ten. Source: CD4+ or CD8+ T cells sorted from blood, taken in a trial of the OX40 agonist ivuxolimab. Receptors were obtained from an adult with an advanced solid tumor such as melanoma, head and neck, liver or kidney cancer. Both conserved end residues are part of each CDR3. The D gene is left open where the match is weak. A clone size is listed for some rows: how often the clone was seen (once, few, many), or a class if it is expanded.

D gene: NA
J gene: TRBJ1-2
V gene: TRBV7-9
clone size: once
CDR3 protein: CASSYGHLNYGYTF
CDR3 DNA: TGTGCCAGCAGCTACGGACACCTCAACTATGGCTACACCTTC

D gene: TRBD2
J gene: TRBJ2-1
V gene: TRBV29-1
clone size: NA
CDR3 protein: CSVTKLSGTSNEQFF
CDR3 DNA: TGCAGCGTTACTAAGCTAAGCGGGACGAGCAATGAGCAGTTCTTC

D gene: NA
J gene: TRBJ1-1
V gene: TRBV4-2
clone size: NA
CDR3 protein: CASSLSASEAFF
CDR3 DNA: TGTGCCAGCAGCCTGAGCGCTAGTGAAGCTTTCTTT

D gene: TRBD2
J gene: TRBJ2-2
V gene: TRBV5-1
clone size: NA
CDR3 protein: CATDPGGSANTGELFF
CDR3 DNA: TGCGCTACCGACCCGGGGGGGTCCGCGAACACCGGGGAGCTGTTTTTT

D gene: TRBD1
J gene: TRBJ2-7
V gene: TRBV5-1
clone size: once
CDR3 protein: CASSLTGGSNEQYF
CDR3 DNA: TGCGCCAGCAGCTTGACAGGGGGCTCCAACGAGCAGTACTTC

D gene: NA
J gene: TRBJ2-2
V gene: TRBV19
clone size: NA
CDR3 protein: CASSWASGNGELFF
CDR3 DNA: TGTGCCAGTAGCTGGGCCTCAGGGAACGGGGAGCTGTTTTTT

D gene: NA
J gene: TRBJ2-1
V gene: TRBV7-6
clone size: NA
CDR3 protein: CASSLPLDGELNNEQFF
CDR3 DNA: TGTGCCAGCAGCCTTCCCCTTGACGGGGAGTTAAACAATGAGCAGTTCTTC

D gene: NA
J gene: TRBJ1-5
V gene: TRBV27
clone size: few
CDR3 protein: CASSLAHGQPQHF
CDR3 DNA: TGTGCCAGCAGTTTGGCCCATGGGCAGCCCCAGCATTTT

D gene: NA
J gene: TRBJ2-7
V gene: TRBV30
clone size: NA
CDR3 protein: CAWRSAPSYEQYF
CDR3 DNA: TGTGCCTGGAGGTCAGCTCCCTCCTACGAGCAGTACTTC

D gene: NA
J gene: TRBJ1-1
V gene: TRBV9
clone size: NA
CDR3 protein: CASSERTSENTEAFF
CDR3 DNA: TGTGCCAGCAGCGAACGGACATCCGAGAACACTGAAGCTTTCTTT

D gene: NA
J gene: TRBJ1-5
V gene: TRBV27
clone size: NA
CDR3 protein: CASSLSGNEQPQHF
CDR3 DNA: TGTGCCAGCAGTTTATCAGGGAACGAACAGCCCCAGCATTTT

D gene: TRBD1
J gene: TRBJ1-1
V gene: TRBV5-6
clone size: NA
CDR3 protein: CASSLSAGGADTEAFF
CDR3 DNA: TGTGCCAGCAGCTTGTCGGCAGGGGGCGCGGACACTGAAGCTTTCTTT

D gene: NA
J gene: TRBJ2-1
V gene: TRBV11-3
clone size: NA
CDR3 protein: CASSLDGSHNEQFF
CDR3 DNA: TGTGCCAGCAGCTTAGACGGTTCCCACAATGAGCAGTTCTTC

D gene: TRBD1
J gene: TRBJ2-7
V gene: TRBV14
clone size: NA
CDR3 protein: CASSQDRGRIFEQYF
CDR3 DNA: TGTGCCAGCAGCCAAGACAGGGGGCGAATTTTCGAGCAGTACTTC

D gene: NA
J gene: TRBJ2-7
V gene: TRBV11-2
clone size: NA
CDR3 protein: CASSFGTTLYEQYF
CDR3 DNA: TGTGCCAGCAGCTTCGGTACGACACTGTACGAGCAGTACTTC

D gene: NA
J gene: TRBJ2-7
V gene: TRBV7-6
clone size: NA
CDR3 protein: CASSLVSGTYEQYF
CDR3 DNA: TGTGCCAGCAGCTTAGTGTCAGGTACCTACGAGCAGTACTTC

D gene: TRBD2
J gene: TRBJ2-7
V gene: TRBV27
clone size: NA
CDR3 protein: CASSLTSASYEQYF
CDR3 DNA: TGTGCCAGCAGTTTAACTAGCGCCAGCTACGAGCAGTACTTC

D gene: TRBD2
J gene: TRBJ2-7
V gene: TRBV27
clone size: NA
CDR3 protein: CASSLPGEGYEQYF
CDR3 DNA: TGTGCCAGCAGTCTGCCCGGGGAGGGCTACGAGCAGTACTTC

D gene: NA
J gene: TRBJ2-7
V gene: TRBV12-1
clone size: NA
CDR3 protein: CASSFEGGRVPYEQYF
CDR3 DNA: TGTGCCAGCAGCTTTGAGGGCGGGAGGGTCCCCTACGAGCAGTACTTC

D gene: NA
J gene: TRBJ2-2
V gene: TRBV15
clone size: NA
CDR3 protein: CATGSFVGELFF
CDR3 DNA: TGTGCCACGGGTAGCTTCGTCGGGGAGCTGTTTTTT

D gene: NA
J gene: TRBJ2-3
V gene: TRBV5-1
clone size: NA
CDR3 protein: CASSLGPLDSETDTQYF
CDR3 DNA: TGCGCCAGCAGCTTGGGGCCACTGGATAGTGAAACAGATACGCAGTATTTT

D gene: TRBD1
J gene: TRBJ2-2
V gene: TRBV6-5
clone size: NA
CDR3 protein: CASSYSGTGYTGELFF
CDR3 DNA: TGTGCCAGCAGTTACTCTGGGACAGGGTACACCGGGGAGCTGTTTTTT

D gene: NA
J gene: TRBJ2-1
V gene: TRBV19
clone size: NA
CDR3 protein: CASSSDWATYNEQFF
CDR3 DNA: TGTGCCAGTAGTTCGGACTGGGCAACCTACAATGAGCAGTTCTTC

D gene: NA
J gene: TRBJ1-3
V gene: TRBV28
clone size: NA
CDR3 protein: CASSLLQGNTIYF
CDR3 DNA: TGTGCCAGCAGTCTGTTACAGGGAAACACCATATATTTT

D gene: NA
J gene: TRBJ1-4
V gene: TRBV7-8
clone size: NA
CDR3 protein: CASSLARVGGAAPSEKLFF
CDR3 DNA: TGTGCCAGCAGCTTAGCGCGCGTGGGGGGCGCGGCCCCCAGTGAAAAACTGTTTTTT

D gene: TRBD1
J gene: TRBJ2-3
V gene: TRBV6-4
clone size: NA
CDR3 protein: CASSTDREEGNTQYF
CDR3 DNA: TGTGCCAGCAGTACGGACAGGGAAGAAGGGAATACGCAGTATTTT

D gene: TRBD1
J gene: TRBJ1-1
V gene: TRBV7-9
clone size: NA
CDR3 protein: CASSPEPGDRVTEAFF
CDR3 DNA: TGTGCCAGCAGCCCGGAACCTGGCGACAGGGTCACTGAAGCTTTCTTT

D gene: NA
J gene: TRBJ1-2
V gene: TRBV4-1
clone size: NA
CDR3 protein: CASSPQASYGYTF
CDR3 DNA: TGCGCCAGCAGCCCCCAGGCCTCCTATGGCTACACCTTC

D gene: NA
J gene: TRBJ2-3
V gene: TRBV13
clone size: NA
CDR3 protein: CASSSGTGTQYF
CDR3 DNA: TGTGCCAGCAGCTCCGGGACTGGCACGCAGTATTTT

D gene: TRBD1
J gene: TRBJ1-1
V gene: TRBV29-1
clone size: NA
CDR3 protein: CSVEWLDTGQGQIRTLNTEAFF
CDR3 DNA: TGCAGCGTTGAATGGCTAGATACGGGACAGGGGCAAATAAGAACCTTGAACACTGAAGCTTTCTTT